This T cell receptor beta chain appears in the sequencing data of a study of T cell responses to AZD1222 COVID-19 vaccine. Study findings and constraints: As reported, nearly half of all spike-specific TCRs target variant regions that are unmutated. Among vaccine-associated CD4 TCRs, coverage spanned spike, with dominance at 160-218 and 743-854. Repertoire collection took place solely once the T cell response had peaked. Recipients of two AZD1222 doses showed rising Spike-specific TCR breadth and depth.

A note on this clone: Its specificity is unknown.

Measured with immunoSEQ multiplex PCR; TCRdb has only the in-frame clones, and not every one. The sample lists roughly 120,000 clones, about 90% occurring once. CDR3 length: 17 amino acids. J was trimmed by 4 bases and V by 6 bases; bases with no gene match: 15. Germline V CDR1 and CDR2: SGHAT, FQNNGV. The rearrangement links TRBV11-2 to TRBJ2-3; TRBD2 agrees at 8 bases. This sample comprised peripheral blood, obtained on day 0 of AZD1222 vaccination. The sequence came from an adult in good health. The CDR3 loop is CASSLETGRGVADTQYF. For the CDR3, the DNA is TGTGCCAGCAGTTTGGAGACGGGGCGGGGGGTTGCAGATACGCAGTATTTT.